Below, 2 T cell receptor beta chains from the same sample are listed, as sequenced in a study of identical twins. Each CDR3 protein gets one entry after TCRdb re-called the 5' RACE reads with MiXCR. Among 1.5 million to 2 million distinct CDR3 sequences listed, about 31% were seen once. Sequenced: cord blood. These receptors came from a newborn girl in good health.

This rearrangement joins TRBV5-1 to TRBJ2-5; possible D gene TRBD2, 6 bases. This CDR3 spans 13 amino acids. The germline CDR1 and CDR2 sequences are SGHRS and YFSETQ. Trimming stripped 2 bases from V and 5 bases from J, with 10 bases between. The CDR3 nucleotides read TGCGCCAGCAGCTTCACTAGCTGGGAGACCCAGTACTTC. It translates to CASSFTSWETQYF.

V and J are TRBV6-1 and TRBJ1-1; TRBD1 aligns across 7 bases. Losses at the gene ends were 7 bases for V and 0 bases for J; bases not matched to a gene: 5. Germline V CDR1 and CDR2: MNHNS, SASEGT. CDR3 length: 14 amino acids. CDR3 in amino acids: CASKQGNMNTEAFF. Written as DNA, the CDR3 is TGTGCCAGCAAACAGGGGAACATGAACACTGAAGCTTTCTTT.